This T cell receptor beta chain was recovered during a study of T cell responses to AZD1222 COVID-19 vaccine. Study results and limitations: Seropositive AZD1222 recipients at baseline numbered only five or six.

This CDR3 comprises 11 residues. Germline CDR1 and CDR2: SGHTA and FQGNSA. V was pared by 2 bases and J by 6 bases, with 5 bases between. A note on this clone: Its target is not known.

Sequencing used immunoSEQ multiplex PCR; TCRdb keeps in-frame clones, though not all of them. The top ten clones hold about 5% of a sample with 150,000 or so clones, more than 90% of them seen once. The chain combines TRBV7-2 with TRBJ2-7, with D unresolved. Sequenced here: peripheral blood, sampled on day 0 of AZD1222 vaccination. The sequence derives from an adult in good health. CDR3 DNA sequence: TGTGCCAGCAGCTTATACAGCGAGCAGTACTTC. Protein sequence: CASSLYSEQYF.